This T cell receptor beta chain was captured by sequencing in a study of blood T cell repertoires in COVID-19 (dated by TCRdb to about 2020). Regarding the research as a whole: The collaborator samples originated in the United States, Italy and Spain and spanned the acute and convalescent phases of COVID-19. Where HLA class I and class II types were available, the types were taken from metadata supplied by the sample provider, not from assay-based typing. Nearly every sample came with metadata listing a de-identified subject ID, COVID-19 status, age in years and sex. Subjects who had been exposed to COVID-19, were actively infected with it, or had recovered from it provided the deeply sampled blood TCRbeta repertoires that made up the dataset. The samples were drawn from two sources: the first 160 participants of the ongoing ImmuneRACE study, and 1,200 or so subjects contributed by 6 global collaborators. The repertoires were released in a freely available public database intended as a resource for research on the immune response to SARS-CoV-2. The prospective study material was composed of cDNA or gDNA derived from T cells, B-cell-depleted T cells, or PBMCs.

Remarks on this clone: Its antigen is currently not known. No base-level quality is on record; no much larger clone is a single base apart.

Its CDR3 holds 13 amino acids, cysteine through phenylalanine. Just CDR3 DNA is preserved here, 39 bases in frame from base 1. Trimming removed 5 bases from V and 9 bases from J; the gene matches leave 7 bases unexplained. CDR1 and CDR2 are drawn from the germline V gene: SGHAT, FQNNGV. Enrolling through a virtual design, the prospective study's participants ranged in age from roughly 18 to 90 years and lived across roughly 23 United States geographic areas. In the prospective study, participants were assigned to cohorts based on the clinical history participants reported in a screening survey and a study questionnaire. Recovered participants in ImmuneRACE Cohort 3 were defined as having two consecutive negative NP/OP PCR tests, clearance from a healthcare professional, or resolution of symptoms. In the prospective study, mobile phlebotomists collected whole blood, serum and a nasopharyngeal or oropharyngeal swab from each participant. Prospective study participants could optionally give additional blood draws and questionnaires over a 2-month period. Before DNA extraction, blood samples from the prospective study were shipped at room temperature or frozen.

TCRbeta CDR3 regions were amplified from genomic DNA using the immunoSEQ Assay, a bias-controlled multiplex PCR. The authors' analysis ran thus. The number of nucleated cells in each sample was estimated from the amplification of reference gene primers within the assay. Sequence reads were collapsed and filtered to measure the absolute abundance of every unique TCRbeta CDR3 rearrangement. Productive Simpson clonality was computed per sample as the square root of Simpson's diversity index over productive rearrangements. TCRdb carries this immuneACCESS record with in-frame sequences only. Its versions omit some clonotypes, under half of them owing to an unresolved V gene in the studies checked, with the rest unexplained. V and J calls plus clone size are reproduced from that table; the DNA served to infer D and trimming. The sample includes some 420,000 clones, with 80% to 90% observed a single time. Of the sample, roughly 1.1% is held by the ten largest clones.

Findings and caveats that apply to the study as a whole: The amount of clinical and demographic metadata varied by source and participant and was provided uncurated.

This receptor was taken from a man in his thirties or forties who had recovered from COVID-19. The sequenced sample was PBMCs or T cells enriched from blood (not recorded which). The chain joins TRBV11-2 to TRBJ1-2, with 9 bases matching TRBD1. In nucleotides, the sequence is TGTGCCAGCAGCCCAGGACAGGGGACGCGCTACACCTTC. Protein translation: CASSPGQGTRYTF. Here the CDR3 is joined to the reference TRBV11-2 and TRBJ1-2 genes, and the full variable domain is: EAGVAQSPRYKIIEKRQSVAFWCNPISGHATLYWYQQILGQGPKLLIQFQNNGVVDDSQLPKDRFSAERLKGVDSTLKIQPAKLEDSAVYLCASSPGQGTRYTFGSGTRLTVV.